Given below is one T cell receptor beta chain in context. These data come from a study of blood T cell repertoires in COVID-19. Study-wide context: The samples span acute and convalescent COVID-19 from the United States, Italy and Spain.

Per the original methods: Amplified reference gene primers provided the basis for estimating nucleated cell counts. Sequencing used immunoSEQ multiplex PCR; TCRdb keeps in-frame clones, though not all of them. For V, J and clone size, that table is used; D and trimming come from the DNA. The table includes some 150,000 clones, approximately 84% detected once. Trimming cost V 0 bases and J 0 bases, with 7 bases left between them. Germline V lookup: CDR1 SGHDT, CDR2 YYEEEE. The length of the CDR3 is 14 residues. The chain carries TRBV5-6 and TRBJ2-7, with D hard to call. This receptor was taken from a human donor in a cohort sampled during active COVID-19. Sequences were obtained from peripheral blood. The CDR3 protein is CASSLGPVSYEQYF. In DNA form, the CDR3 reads TGTGCCAGCAGCTTGGGTCCTGTCTCCTACGAGCAGTACTTC.